This T cell receptor beta chain appears in the sequencing data of a study of blood T cells in healthy people across ages. Study-wide results and caveats: The recorded TCR beta diversity per million T cells decreased in a roughly linear manner with age. Changes seen in expanded clonotypes were possibly confounded by donor CMV status left unknown.

Through a sample-barcoded 5' primer and a J-beta primer mix, a second PCR was run for 7 to 11 cycles. TCRdb re-analysed the 5' RACE reads in MiXCR, keeping a single row per CDR3 protein. Of roughly 700,000 distinct CDR3 sequences in the sample, just under 25% were seen once. There are 12 residues in the CDR3. V lost 5 bases, J lost 8 bases, and 8 bases lay in between. The germline V gene has CDR1 KGHDR and CDR2 SFDVKD. This clonotype occurred a few times. Its antigen is unknown. This same sample was also part of a study on T cells of mothers and their children. From that report: Study donors consisted of a few healthy Caucasian mothers and their six children. Slightly higher but non-significant overlap marked related mother-child pairs versus unrelated pairs.

Sequencing was carried out using blood. The rearrangement links TRBV24-1 to TRBJ2-2; D unclear. The receptor was derived from a boy under 18 in good health. CDR3 sequence (DNA): TGTGCCACCAGTGTCTCTGGAGGGGAGCTGTTTTTT. Translated: CATSVSGGELFF.